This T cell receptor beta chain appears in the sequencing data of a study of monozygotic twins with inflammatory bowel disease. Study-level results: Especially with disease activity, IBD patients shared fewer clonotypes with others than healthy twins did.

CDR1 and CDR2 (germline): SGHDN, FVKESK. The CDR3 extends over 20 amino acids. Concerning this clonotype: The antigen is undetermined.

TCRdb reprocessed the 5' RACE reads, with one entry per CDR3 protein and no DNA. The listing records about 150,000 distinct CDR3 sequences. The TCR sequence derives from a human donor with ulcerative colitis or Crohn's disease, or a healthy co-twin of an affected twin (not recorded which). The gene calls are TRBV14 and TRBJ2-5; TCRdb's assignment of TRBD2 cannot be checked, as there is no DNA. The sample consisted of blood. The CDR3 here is CASSQDGAILAGSYGETQYF.